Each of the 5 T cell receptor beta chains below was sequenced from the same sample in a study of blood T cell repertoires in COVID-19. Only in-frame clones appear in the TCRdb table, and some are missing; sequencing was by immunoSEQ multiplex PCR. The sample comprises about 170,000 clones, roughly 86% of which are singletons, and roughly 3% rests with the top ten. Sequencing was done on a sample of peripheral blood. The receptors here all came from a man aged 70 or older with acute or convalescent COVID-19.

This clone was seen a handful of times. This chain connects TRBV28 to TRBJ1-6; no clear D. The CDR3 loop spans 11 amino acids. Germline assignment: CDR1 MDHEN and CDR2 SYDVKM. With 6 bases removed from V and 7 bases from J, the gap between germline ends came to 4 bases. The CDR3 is CASSLNSPLHF. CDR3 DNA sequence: TGTGCCAGCAGCCTGAATTCACCCCTCCACTTT.

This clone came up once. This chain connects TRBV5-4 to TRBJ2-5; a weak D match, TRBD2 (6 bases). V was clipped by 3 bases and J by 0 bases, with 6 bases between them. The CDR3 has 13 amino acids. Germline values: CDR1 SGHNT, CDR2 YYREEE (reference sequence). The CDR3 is CASSWDYQETQYF. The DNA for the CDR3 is TGTGCCAGCAGCTGGGACTACCAAGAGACCCAGTACTTC. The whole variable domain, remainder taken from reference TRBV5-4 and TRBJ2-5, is ETGVTQSPTHLIKTRGQQVTLRCSSQSGHNTVSWYQQALGQGPQFIFQYYREEENGRGNFPPRFSGLQFPNYSSELNVNALELDDSALYLCASSWDYQETQYFGPGTRLLVL.

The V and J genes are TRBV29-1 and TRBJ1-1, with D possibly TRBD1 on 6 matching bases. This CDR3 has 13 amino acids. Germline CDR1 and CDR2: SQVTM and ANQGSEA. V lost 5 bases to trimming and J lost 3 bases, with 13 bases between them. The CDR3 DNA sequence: TGCAGCGTTCCGACAGGTGCGGACACTGAAGCTTTCTTT. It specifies CSVPTGADTEAFF. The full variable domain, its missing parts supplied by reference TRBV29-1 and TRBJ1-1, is SAVISQKPSRDICQRGTSLTIQCQVDSQVTMMFWYRQQPGQSLTLIATANQGSEATYESGFVIDKFPISRPNLTFSTLTVSNMSPEDSSIYLCSVPTGADTEAFFGQGTRLTVV.

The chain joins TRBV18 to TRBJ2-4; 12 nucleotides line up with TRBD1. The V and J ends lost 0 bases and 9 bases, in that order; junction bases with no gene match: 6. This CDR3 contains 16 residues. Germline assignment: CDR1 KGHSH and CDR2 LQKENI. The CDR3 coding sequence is TGTGCCAGCTCACCACCGGGACAGGGGGCGCAAGGCATTCAGTACTTC. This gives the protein CASSPPGQGAQGIQYF. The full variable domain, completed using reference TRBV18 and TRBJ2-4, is NAGVMQNPRHLVRRRGQEARLRCSPMKGHSHVYWYRQLPEEGLKFMVYLQKENIIDESGMPKERFSAEFPKEGPSILRIQQVVRGDSAAYFCASSPPGQGAQGIQYFGAGTRLSVL.

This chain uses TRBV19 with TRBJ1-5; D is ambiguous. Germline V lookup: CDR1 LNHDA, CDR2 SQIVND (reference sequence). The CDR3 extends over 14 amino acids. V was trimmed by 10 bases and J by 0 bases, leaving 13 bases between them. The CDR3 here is CATSETYSNQPQHF. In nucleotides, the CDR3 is TGTGCCACGTCGGAGACGTATAGCAATCAGCCCCAGCATTTT.